The clone carrying this T cell receptor beta chain was recorded a few times. Its target is unknown. The authors isolated at least 6 million PBMCs per sample. Samples each yielded at least 5.5 micrograms of total RNA. Primed by a sample-barcoded 5' primer and a J-beta primer mix, a second PCR proceeded for 7 to 11 cycles. Each CDR3 protein is one row after TCRdb ran MiXCR on the 5' RACE reads. The sample records approximately 730,000 distinct CDR3 sequences, about 55% being singletons. This record comes from a study of blood T cells in healthy people across ages. CDR1 MNHEY and CDR2 SMNVEV come from the germline V gene (reference sequence). The CDR3 has 15 residues. The study, taken as a whole, reports: Relative to aged donors, long-lived donors carried more naive CD4+ cells and displayed higher diversity. The fall in TCR beta diversity per million T cells was roughly linear with age.

Sequencing was performed on blood. The chain is built from TRBV27 and TRBJ2-7; TRBD2 matches 10 bases. The DNA end favors TRBJ2-5, so the J call may be wrong. The TCR was taken from a man at least 80 years old in good health. CDR3 region: CASSLSGSGRKTQYF. CDR3 DNA sequence: TGTGCCAGCAGTTTAAGTGGTAGCGGGAGGAAGACCCAGTACTTC.